This entry describes one T cell receptor beta chain. What it binds is unknown. This entry comes from a study of T cell responses to AZD1222 COVID-19 vaccine. Sequenced by immunoSEQ multiplex PCR; TCRdb stores in-frame clones only, minus some. The sample contains 250,000 to 300,000 clones, about 94% of which appear only once. Regarding the study as a whole: Dominant CD4 TCR responses targeted spike regions 160-218 and 743-854. Breadth and depth of Spike-specific TCRs rose after two AZD1222 doses. Just six or seven AZD1222 recipients tested seropositive at baseline.

The CDR3 has 14 amino acids. Per germline, CDR1 SGHTA and CDR2 FQGTGA. Germline trimming cut 2 bases from V and 5 bases from J; bases unmatched to any gene: 2. This receptor was taken from an adult who received the AZD1222 COVID-19 vaccine. The specimen was peripheral blood, collected 28 days after the second AZD1222 dose. The V and J genes are TRBV7-3 and TRBJ2-1; 8 bases map to TRBD2. Here the CDR3 reads CASSLGGGNNEQFF. The CDR3 DNA reads TGTGCCAGCAGCTTAGGCGGGGGGAACAATGAGCAGTTCTTC.